These 24 T cell receptor beta chains share one sample of origin, sequenced in a study of blood T cell repertoires in COVID-19. Here immunoSEQ multiplex PCR was the method, and the copy in TCRdb shows in-frame clones only, minus some. Of some 250,000 clones in the sample, approximately 90% were seen once. The sequencing sample was made of PBMCs or T cells enriched from blood (not recorded which). Receptor source: a man aged 35 to 55 who had recovered from COVID-19.

In its sample, this clone was seen once. The V call is TRBV4-3, the J call TRBJ2-7, with 11 bases lining up with TRBD2. This CDR3 comprises 15 residues. Per the germline V gene, CDR1 is LGHNA and CDR2 is YSLEER. Unmatched junction bases numbered 5, after V lost 4 bases and J lost 3 bases. CDR3 coding DNA: TGCGCCAGCAGCCCGGGACTAGCGGAGGGCTACGAGCAGTACTTC. This encodes CASSPGLAEGYEQYF.

CDR3 sequence reads: CASSYSVGVSYNEQFF. The DNA of the CDR3 is TGTGCCAGCAGTTACTCGGTCGGGGTCTCCTACAATGAGCAGTTCTTC. The chain couples TRBV6-5 to TRBJ2-1; perhaps TRBD2 as D (5 bases). Deletions cut 0 bases from V and 0 bases from J, with 9 bases between. The CDR3 spans 16 residues. CDR1 and CDR2 (germline): MNHEY, SVGAGI.

The chain carries TRBV28 and TRBJ1-2; 9 bases match TRBD1. Trimming at V came to 5 bases and at J to 4 bases, leaving 8 bases not matched to a gene. CDR1 and CDR2 from the germline V gene are MDHEN and SYDVKM. The CDR3 extends over 15 amino acids. CDR3 DNA sequence: TGTGCCAGCAGTCCCCCGGGACAGGGAGGCTATGGCTACACCTTC. This codes for CASSPPGQGGYGYTF.

The J gene is TRBJ2-7, the V gene TRBV9, with 7 bases aligning to TRBD1. Germline lookup yields CDR1 SGDLS and CDR2 YYNGEE. V dropped 3 bases and J dropped 3; count of bases not matched to a gene: 6. CDR3 length equals 14 residues. As DNA, the CDR3 is TGTGCCAGCAGCGACGGGACAGCCAGCTACGAGCAGTACTTC. Translating it yields CASSDGTASYEQYF.

The rearrangement joins TRBV6-4 to TRBJ2-2; D is unresolved. Deletions cut 1 base from V and 5 bases from J, with 5 bases between. The germline V gene encodes CDR1 MRHNA and CDR2 SNTAGT. There are 13 residues in the CDR3. The CDR3 nucleotides are TGTGCCAGCAGTGACTTGCGGACCGGGGAGCTGTTTTTT. It yields the protein CASSDLRTGELFF.

The chain recombines TRBV6-5 with TRBJ1-2; D gene ambiguous. The germline V gene has CDR1 MNHEY and CDR2 SVGAGI. Trimming removed 6 bases at V and 5 bases at J, with 16 bases between. The CDR3 runs 14 residues. As DNA, the CDR3 is TGTGCCAGCAGCCTTAAGGGAGAAGATTATGGCTACACCTTC. Amino acids: CASSLKGEDYGYTF.

V and J are TRBV7-9 and TRBJ2-7, with D uncertain. Germline CDR1 SEHNR, CDR2 FQNEAQ (reference sequence). Trimming took off 1 base at V and 0 bases at J, with 4 bases between the two ends. The CDR3 extends over 13 amino acids. The CDR3 loop is CASSLGASYEQYF. As DNA, the CDR3 is TGTGCCAGCAGCTTAGGGGCCTCCTACGAGCAGTACTTC.

J is TRBJ2-1 and V is TRBV5-1, with 13 bases that match TRBD2. CDR3 length: 18 residues. Germline assignment: CDR1 SGHRS and CDR2 YFSETQ. With V trimmed by 1 base and J by 0 bases, 4 bases remained unmatched. The CDR3 here is CASSLTSGRAGSYNEQFF. CDR3 coding DNA: TGCGCCAGCAGCTTGACTAGCGGGAGGGCCGGCTCCTACAATGAGCAGTTCTTC.

On this clone itself: The sample holds other DNA sequences that translate to the same CDR3. The chain carries TRBV2 and TRBJ1-6; D remains unclear. The CDR3 is 13 residues long. V was clipped by 8 bases and J by 8 bases, with 13 bases between them. Germline V gene lookup returns CDR1 SNHLY and CDR2 FYNNEI. CDR3 residues: CASRASGDSPLHF. CDR3 sequence (DNA): TGTGCCAGCCGTGCTAGTGGAGATTCACCCCTCCACTTT.

The gene calls are TRBV5-1 and TRBJ1-4; a possible D gene is TRBD1 (6 bases). This CDR3 has 15 amino acids. The germline gives CDR1 SGHRS, CDR2 YFSETQ. Trimming took 0 bases from V and 0 from J, leaving 6 bases between them. The CDR3 protein is CASSLGGPTNEKLFF. In nucleotides, the CDR3 is TGCGCCAGCAGCTTGGGGGGGCCAACTAATGAAAAACTGTTTTTT.

The genes are TRBV15 and TRBJ2-7; D is ambiguous. The CDR3 extends over 15 amino acids. Germline V gives CDR1 LNHNV, CDR2 YYDKDF (reference sequence). Deletions cut 1 base from V and 1 base from J, with 11 bases between. In DNA form, the CDR3 reads TGTGCCACCAGCAGAGGTAAAGCCTCATCCTACGAGCAGTACTTC. Amino acid sequence: CATSRGKASSYEQYF. Full variable domain (remainder filled in from reference TRBV15 and TRBJ2-7): DAMVIQNPRYQVTQFGKPVTLSCSQTLNHNVMYWYQQKSSQAPKLLFHYYDKDFNNEADTPDNFQSRRPNTSFCFLDIRSPGLGDTAMYLCATSRGKASSYEQYFGPGTRLTVT.

This sequence joins TRBV18 and TRBJ2-5; no clear D gene. The CDR3 covers 15 residues. V lost 0 bases, J lost 5 bases, and 13 bases lay in between. Germline V gene sequence: CDR1 KGHSH, CDR2 LQKENI. Written as DNA, the CDR3 is TGTGCCAGCTCACCACCGAATAGAGGTCGGGAGACCCAGTACTTC. This sequence encodes CASSPPNRGRETQYF.

The chain carries TRBV5-8 and TRBJ2-2; no clear D. V was clipped by 0 bases and J by 3 bases, with 6 bases between them. The CDR3 length is 14 residues. CDR1 and CDR2 (germline): SGHTS, YDEGEE. Here the CDR3 reads CASSLDRHTGELFF. The CDR3 DNA follows: TGTGCCAGCAGCTTGGACAGACACACCGGGGAGCTGTTTTTT.

The chain uses TRBV24-1 and TRBJ2-5, with D possibly TRBD2 on 5 matching bases. CDR3 length: 18 residues. Trimming cost V 4 bases and J 3 bases, with 23 bases left between them. Germline V lookup: CDR1 KGHDR, CDR2 SFDVKD. CDR3 residues: CATSDPIPASSGKETQYF. In nucleotides, the CDR3 is TGTGCCACCAGTGACCCTATTCCGGCCTCATCGGGGAAAGAGACCCAGTACTTC.

The CDR3 coding sequence is TGTGCCAGCAGCCCCGGGAGAACCAACATTCAGTACTTC. Translating it yields CASSPGRTNIQYF. The chain has TRBV7-2 and TRBJ2-4; tentative D call: TRBD2 (6 bases). The germline V and J ends were trimmed by 5 bases and 7 bases, with 12 bases remaining between them. The CDR3 runs 13 residues. Germline lookup yields CDR1 SGHTA and CDR2 FQGNSA.

The chain combines TRBV11-3 with TRBJ1-1; 7 bases match TRBD1. Germline CDR1 is SGHNT and CDR2 is YENEEA. The V segment lost 3 bases and the J segment 10 bases; nucleotides outside the gene matches: 14. The CDR3 spans 15 residues. The DNA for the CDR3 is TGTGCCAGCAGCTTTGGCGAGGGGGCGCGTGTAGGAGCTTTCTTT. It encodes CASSFGEGARVGAFF.

There are a few counts of this clone. The rearrangement uses TRBV3-1 (or the pseudogene TRBV3-2) and TRBJ1-6; D ambiguous. V lost 0 bases, J lost 8 bases, and 17 bases lay in between. The CDR3 runs to 17 residues. Germline assignment: CDR1 LGHDT and CDR2 YNNKEL (reference sequence). The CDR3 DNA reads TGTGCCAGCAGCCAAGAGAATAGCCCGAGAGATGATTCACCCCTCCACTTT. Amino acid sequence: CASSQENSPRDDSPLHF.

The chain combines TRBV6-5 with TRBJ1-2; no firm D call. The germline V gene encodes CDR1 MNHEY and CDR2 SVGAGI. The CDR3 has 14 amino acids. The V gene lost 8 bases and the J gene lost 8 bases, with 21 bases spanning the gap. The CDR3 DNA reads TGTGCCAGCTCTTCTTCTCGCGGGGAGGGAGGCTACACCTTC. Translation: CASSSSRGEGGYTF.

The V call is TRBV7-2, the J call TRBJ1-4; 9 nucleotides align to TRBD1. CDR1 and CDR2 (germline): SGHTA, FQGNSA. V gave up 5 bases and J gave up 8 bases; unmatched junction bases: 12. This CDR3 has 16 residues. In nucleotides, the CDR3 is TGTGCCAGCAGCCAGTTCGGCAAGACAGGGGGGGAAAAACTGTTTTTT. It is translated as CASSQFGKTGGEKLFF.

The chain is built from TRBV18 and TRBJ1-5; D is perhaps TRBD1 (6 bases). V was pared by 2 bases and J by 6 bases, with 8 bases between. Germline values: CDR1 KGHSH, CDR2 LQKENI. This CDR3 contains 13 residues. CDR3 sequence reads: CASSPTGSQPQHF. The CDR3 DNA follows: TGTGCCAGCTCACCAACAGGGAGTCAGCCCCAGCATTTT.

The CDR3 sequence: CASSLSADRETYEQYF. The DNA of the CDR3 is TGTGCCAGCAGCTTAAGCGCTGACAGGGAGACCTACGAGCAGTACTTC. V gene TRBV7-2 combines with J gene TRBJ2-7; TRBD1 matches at 7 bases. This CDR3 spans 16 amino acids. Unmatched junction bases numbered 9, after V lost 2 bases and J lost 2 bases. CDR1 is SGHTA, CDR2 FQGNSA, per germline.

The gene calls are TRBV2 and TRBJ2-1, with D perhaps matching TRBD1 (5 bases). Per germline, CDR1 SNHLY and CDR2 FYNNEI. The length of the CDR3 is 12 residues. The ends were cut back, 6 bases at V and 4 bases at J, with 7 bases in the middle. CDR3 sequence (DNA): TGTGCCAGCAGGACAGAATACAATGAGCAGTTCTTC. It specifies CASRTEYNEQFF.

This chain uses TRBV28 with TRBJ1-3; 7 nucleotides line up with TRBD1. The CDR3 is 16 amino acids. Germline values: CDR1 MDHEN, CDR2 SYDVKM. V lost 6 bases to trimming and J lost 0 bases; unmatched junction nucleotides: 8. The CDR3 region has the DNA TGTGCCAGCAGGAACGACAGGGCAACCTCTGGAAACACCATATATTTT. The encoded protein is CASRNDRATSGNTIYF.

This chain links TRBV20-1 with TRBJ2-1; D is ambiguous. Trimming removed 8 bases at V and 11 bases at J, with 13 bases between. Germline CDR1 reads DFQATT; CDR2 reads SNEGSKA (reference sequence). The CDR3 has 10 amino acids. CDR3 loop: CSRLLAKQFF. The CDR3 coding sequence is TGCAGTCGGTTACTCGCAAAGCAGTTCTTC.